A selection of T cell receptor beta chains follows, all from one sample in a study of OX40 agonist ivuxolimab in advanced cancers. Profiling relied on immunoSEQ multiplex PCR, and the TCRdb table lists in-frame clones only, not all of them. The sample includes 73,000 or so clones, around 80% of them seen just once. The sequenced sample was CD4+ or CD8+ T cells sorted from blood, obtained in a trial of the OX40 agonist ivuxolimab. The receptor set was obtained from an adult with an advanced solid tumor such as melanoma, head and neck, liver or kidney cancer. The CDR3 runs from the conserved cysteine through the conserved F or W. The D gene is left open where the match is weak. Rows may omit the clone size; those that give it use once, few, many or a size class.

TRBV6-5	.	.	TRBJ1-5	CASSKQGNQPQHF	TGTGCCAGCAGCAAACAGGGAAATCAGCCCCAGCATTTT
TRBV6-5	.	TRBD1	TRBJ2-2	CASSSRDRGNGELFF	TGTGCCAGCAGTAGCCGGGACAGGGGGAACGGGGAGCTGTTTTTT
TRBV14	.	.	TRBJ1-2	CASSPGEGYTF	TGTGCCAGCAGCCCCGGGGAAGGCTACACCTTC
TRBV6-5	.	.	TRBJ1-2	CASRARSEDGYTF	TGTGCCAGCAGGGCACGCAGTGAGGATGGCTACACCTTC
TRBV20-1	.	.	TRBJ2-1	CSASNAREQFF	TGCAGTGCTAGTAATGCCCGTGAGCAGTTCTTC
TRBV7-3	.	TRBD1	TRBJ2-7	CASSQQGAGYEQYF	TGTGCCAGCAGCCAACAGGGGGCGGGCTACGAGCAGTACTTC
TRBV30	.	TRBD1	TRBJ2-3	CAWSQGAYTQYF	TGTGCCTGGAGTCAGGGGGCCTATACGCAGTATTTT
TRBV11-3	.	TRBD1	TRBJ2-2	CASSLSGTGTAGELFF	TGTGCCAGCAGCCTCTCCGGGACAGGGACGGCCGGGGAGCTGTTTTTT
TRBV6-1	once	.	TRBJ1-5	CASRLQGREPQHF	TGTGCCAGCAGACTCCAGGGTCGGGAGCCCCAGCATTTT
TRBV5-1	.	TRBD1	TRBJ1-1	CASSFRTGMGTEAFF	TGCGCCAGCAGCTTCCGGACAGGGATGGGCACTGAAGCTTTCTTT
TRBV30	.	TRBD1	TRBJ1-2	CAWSAGGGYTF	TGTGCCTGGAGTGCAGGGGGTGGCTACACCTTC
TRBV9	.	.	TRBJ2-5	CASSPRGVWETQYF	TGTGCCAGCAGCCCCCGCGGGGTCTGGGAGACCCAGTACTTC
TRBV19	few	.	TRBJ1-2	CASSIAPGGFGYTF	TGTGCCAGTAGTATTGCCCCGGGGGGGTTTGGCTACACCTTC
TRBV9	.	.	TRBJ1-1	CASSVEGINTEAFF	TGTGCCAGCAGCGTAGAGGGGATCAACACTGAAGCTTTCTTT
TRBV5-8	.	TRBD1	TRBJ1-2	CASSLGTGRARGYTF	TGTGCCAGCAGCCTGGGGACAGGGAGGGCTAGGGGCTACACCTTC
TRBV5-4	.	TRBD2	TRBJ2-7	CASSPGLARGSLVEQYF	TGTGCCAGCAGCCCGGGACTAGCGCGGGGATCGCTGGTCGAGCAGTACTTC
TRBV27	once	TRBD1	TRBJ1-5	CASRKIPGQGNQPQHF	TGTGCCAGCAGGAAAATCCCGGGACAGGGGAATCAGCCCCAGCATTTT
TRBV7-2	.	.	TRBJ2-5	CASSLFREQETQYF	TGTGCCAGCAGCTTATTCAGGGAACAAGAGACCCAGTACTTC
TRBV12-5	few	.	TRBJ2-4	CASGLKNIQYF	TGTGCTAGTGGTTTGAAAAACATTCAGTACTTC
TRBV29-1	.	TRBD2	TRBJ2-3	CSVARASGRAGDTQYF	TGCAGCGTTGCTAGAGCTAGCGGGAGGGCAGGAGATACGCAGTATTTT
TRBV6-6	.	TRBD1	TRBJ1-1	CASSQGQGVTEAFF	TGTGCCAGCAGTCAAGGACAGGGGGTCACTGAAGCTTTCTTT
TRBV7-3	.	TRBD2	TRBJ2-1	CASSLILAGGQEQFF	TGTGCCAGCAGCTTAATTTTAGCGGGGGGGCAAGAGCAGTTCTTC
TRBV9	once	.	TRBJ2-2	CASSVFERANTGELFF	TGTGCCAGCAGCGTATTTGAAAGGGCCAACACCGGGGAGCTGTTTTTT
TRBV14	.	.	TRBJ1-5	CASSHPAGPQHF	TGTGCCAGCAGCCATCCAGCAGGCCCCCAGCATTTT
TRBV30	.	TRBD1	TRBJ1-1	CAWSPRRDRGAFF	TGTGCCTGGAGCCCTCGGAGGGACAGGGGCGCTTTCTTT
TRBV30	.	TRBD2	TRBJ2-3	CAWMTSGRLNTQYF	TGTGCCTGGATGACTAGCGGGAGGCTAAATACGCAGTATTTT
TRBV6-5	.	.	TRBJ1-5	CASRLARGGNQPQHF	TGTGCCAGCAGACTCGCCAGGGGAGGCAATCAGCCCCAGCATTTT
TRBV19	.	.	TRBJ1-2	CASSLGTRTGYTF	TGTGCCAGTAGCCTCGGGACAAGAACTGGCTACACCTTC
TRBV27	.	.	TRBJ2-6	CASRRDMLSGANVLTF	TGTGCCAGCCGACGGGACATGCTCTCTGGGGCCAACGTCCTGACTTTC
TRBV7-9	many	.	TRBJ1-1	CASSLISTEAFF	TGTGCCAGCAGCTTAATCAGCACTGAAGCTTTCTTT
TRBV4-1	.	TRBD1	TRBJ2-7	CASSQAGTGSYEQYF	TGCGCCAGCAGCCAAGCAGGGACAGGATCCTACGAGCAGTACTTC
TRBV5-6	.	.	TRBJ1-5	CASSLGRRSNQPQHF	TGTGCCAGCAGCTTGGGACGGCGTAGCAATCAGCCCCAGCATTTT
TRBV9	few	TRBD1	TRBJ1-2	CASNREQGAFGYTF	TGTGCCAGCAATAGGGAGCAGGGGGCGTTTGGCTACACCTTC
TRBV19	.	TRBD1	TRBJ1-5	CASSFSPGTGSQPQHF	TGTGCCAGTAGTTTCTCCCCCGGGACAGGGAGTCAGCCCCAGCATTTT
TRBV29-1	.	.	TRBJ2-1	CSVTRDNEQFF	TGCAGCGTTACTAGGGACAATGAGCAGTTCTTC
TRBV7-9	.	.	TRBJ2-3	CASRGDLDTQYF	TGTGCCAGCCGGGGAGACCTAGATACGCAGTATTTT
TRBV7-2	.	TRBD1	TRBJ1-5	CASSFTGASSNQPQHF	TGTGCCAGCAGCTTTACAGGGGCTTCTAGCAATCAGCCCCAGCATTTT
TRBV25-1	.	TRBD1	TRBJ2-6	CASSDDRGPGANVLTF	TGTGCCAGCAGTGATGACAGGGGGCCCGGGGCCAACGTCCTGACTTTC
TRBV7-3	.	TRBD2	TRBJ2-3	CASSLRAGGSDTQYF	TGTGCCAGCAGCTTGAGAGCGGGAGGATCAGATACGCAGTATTTT
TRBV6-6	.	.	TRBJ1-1	CASSYSRTNEAFF	TGTGCCAGCAGTTACTCCCGGACAAACGAAGCTTTCTTT
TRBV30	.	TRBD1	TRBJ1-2	CAWAVQGAGGYTF	TGTGCCTGGGCCGTACAGGGGGCCGGTGGCTACACCTTC
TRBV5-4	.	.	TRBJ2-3	CASSSVARTDTQYF	TGTGCCAGCAGCTCGGTAGCTAGGACAGATACGCAGTATTTT
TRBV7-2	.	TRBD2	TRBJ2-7	CASRPTSGSVYEQYF	TGTGCCAGCAGACCAACTAGCGGGAGTGTCTACGAGCAGTACTTC
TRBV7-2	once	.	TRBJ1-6	CASSLGTTRAPLHF	TGTGCCAGCAGCTTAGGCACGACCAGAGCACCCCTCCACTTT
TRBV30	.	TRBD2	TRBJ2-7	CAWRATSRNYEQYF	TGTGCCTGGAGAGCGACTAGCCGCAACTACGAGCAGTACTTC
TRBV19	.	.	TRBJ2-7	CATSTEQYF	TGTGCCACCAGTACCGAGCAGTACTTC
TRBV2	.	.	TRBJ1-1	CASNGGNTEAFF	TGTGCCAGCAACGGGGGGAACACTGAAGCTTTCTTT
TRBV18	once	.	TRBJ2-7	CASTLTGSSYEQYF	TGTGCCAGCACTCTCACAGGGAGCTCCTACGAGCAGTACTTC
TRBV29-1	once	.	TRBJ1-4	CSVERGVELFF	TGCAGCGTTGAAAGGGGGGTGGAACTGTTTTTT